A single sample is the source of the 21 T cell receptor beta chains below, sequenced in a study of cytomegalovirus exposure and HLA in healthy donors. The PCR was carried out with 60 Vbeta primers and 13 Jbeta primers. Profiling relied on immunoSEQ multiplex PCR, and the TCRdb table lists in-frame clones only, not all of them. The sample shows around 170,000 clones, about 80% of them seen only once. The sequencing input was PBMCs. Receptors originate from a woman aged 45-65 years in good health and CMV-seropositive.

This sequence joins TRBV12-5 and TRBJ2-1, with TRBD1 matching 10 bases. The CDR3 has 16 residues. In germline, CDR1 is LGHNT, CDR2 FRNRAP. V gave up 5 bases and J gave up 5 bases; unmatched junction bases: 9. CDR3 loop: CASGPPWDRGNNEQFF. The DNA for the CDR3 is TGTGCTAGTGGTCCGCCTTGGGACAGGGGCAACAATGAGCAGTTCTTC.

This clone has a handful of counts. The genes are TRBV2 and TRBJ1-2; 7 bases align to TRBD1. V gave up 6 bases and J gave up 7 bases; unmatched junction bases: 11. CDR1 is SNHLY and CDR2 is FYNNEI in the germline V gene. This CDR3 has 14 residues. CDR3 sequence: CASRIDDREFGYTF. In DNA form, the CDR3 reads TGTGCCAGCAGAATCGACGACAGGGAATTTGGCTACACCTTC.

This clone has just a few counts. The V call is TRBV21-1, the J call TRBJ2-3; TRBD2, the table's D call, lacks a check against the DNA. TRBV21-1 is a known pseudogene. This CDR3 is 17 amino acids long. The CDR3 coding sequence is TGTGCCAGCAGTAGCGGGGGAGAAAACCACAGCACAGATACGCAGTATTTT. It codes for CASSSGGENHSTDTQYF.

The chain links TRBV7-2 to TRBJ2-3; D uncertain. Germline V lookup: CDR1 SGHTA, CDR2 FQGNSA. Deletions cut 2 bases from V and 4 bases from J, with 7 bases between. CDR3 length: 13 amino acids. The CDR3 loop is CASSLTLADTQYF. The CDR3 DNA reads TGTGCCAGCAGCTTAACCCTAGCAGATACGCAGTATTTT.

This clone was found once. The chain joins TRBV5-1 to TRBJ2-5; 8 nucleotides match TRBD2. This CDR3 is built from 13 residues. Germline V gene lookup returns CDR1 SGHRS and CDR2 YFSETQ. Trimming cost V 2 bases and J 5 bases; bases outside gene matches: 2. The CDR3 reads CASSLIAGETQYF. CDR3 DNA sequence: TGCGCCAGCAGCTTAATAGCGGGGGAGACCCAGTACTTC. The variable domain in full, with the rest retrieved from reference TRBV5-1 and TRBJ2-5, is KAGVTQTPRYLIKTRGQQVTLSCSPISGHRSVSWYQQTPGQGLQFLFEYFSETQRNKGNFPGRFSGRQFSNSRSEMNVSTLELGDSALYLCASSLIAGETQYFGPGTRLLVL.

The CDR3 DNA is TGTGCCAGCAGGAAACAGGGGGCGTCCTACGAGCAGTACTTC. Protein: CASRKQGASYEQYF. This chain connects TRBV6-6 to TRBJ2-7; 9 bases are shared with TRBD1. The CDR3 covers 14 residues. J was trimmed by 1 base and V by 6 bases; bases with no gene match: 4. CDR1 and CDR2 from the germline V gene are MNHNY and SVGAGI (reference sequence).

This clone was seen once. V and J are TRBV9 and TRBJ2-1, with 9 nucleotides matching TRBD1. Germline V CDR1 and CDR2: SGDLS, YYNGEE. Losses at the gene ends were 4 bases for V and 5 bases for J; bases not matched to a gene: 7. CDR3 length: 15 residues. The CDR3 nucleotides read TGTGCCAGCAGCACCGACGGGACAGGGAACAATGAGCAGTTCTTC. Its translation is CASSTDGTGNNEQFF.

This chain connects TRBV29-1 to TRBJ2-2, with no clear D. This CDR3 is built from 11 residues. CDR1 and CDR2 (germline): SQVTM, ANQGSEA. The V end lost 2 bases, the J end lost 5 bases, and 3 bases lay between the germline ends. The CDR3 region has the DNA TGCAGCGTTGAACATACCGGGGAGCTGTTTTTT. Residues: CSVEHTGELFF.

CDR3 bases: TGTGCCAGCAGCTTAGTCGCGGGCGGGGGGATCTACGAGCAGTACTTC. Its translation is CASSLVAGGGIYEQYF. The chain links TRBV7-9 to TRBJ2-7; 8 nucleotides match TRBD2. After removal of 1 base from V and 3 bases from J, the junction contained 8 bases not matched to a gene. Germline CDR1 SEHNR, CDR2 FQNEAQ (reference sequence). CDR3 size: 16 residues.

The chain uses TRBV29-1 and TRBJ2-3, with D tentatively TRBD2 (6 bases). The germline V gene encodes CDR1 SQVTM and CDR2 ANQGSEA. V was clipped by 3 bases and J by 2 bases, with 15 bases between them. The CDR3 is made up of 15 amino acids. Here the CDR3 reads CSVEVSSVNTDTQYF. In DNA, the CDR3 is TGCAGCGTTGAGGTTTCTAGCGTAAACACAGATACGCAGTATTTT.

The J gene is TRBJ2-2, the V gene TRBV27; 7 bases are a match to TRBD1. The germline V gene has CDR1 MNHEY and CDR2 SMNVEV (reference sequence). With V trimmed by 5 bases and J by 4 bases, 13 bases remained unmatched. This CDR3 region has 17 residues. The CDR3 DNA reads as TGTGCCAGCAGTGCGCACGTAACAGGGGCTGTCACCGGGGAGCTGTTTTTT. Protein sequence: CASSAHVTGAVTGELFF.

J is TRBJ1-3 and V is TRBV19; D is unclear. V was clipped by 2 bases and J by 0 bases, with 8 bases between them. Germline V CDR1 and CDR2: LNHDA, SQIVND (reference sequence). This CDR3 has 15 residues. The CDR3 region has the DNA TGTGCCAGTAGTATACAGGCCTTCTCTGGAAACACCATATATTTT. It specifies CASSIQAFSGNTIYF. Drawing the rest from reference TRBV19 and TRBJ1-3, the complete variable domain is DGGITQSPKYLFRKEGQNVTLSCEQNLNHDAMYWYRQDPGQGLRLIYYSQIVNDFQKGDIAEGYSVSREKKESFPLTVTSAQKNPTAFYLCASSIQAFSGNTIYFGEGSWLTVV.

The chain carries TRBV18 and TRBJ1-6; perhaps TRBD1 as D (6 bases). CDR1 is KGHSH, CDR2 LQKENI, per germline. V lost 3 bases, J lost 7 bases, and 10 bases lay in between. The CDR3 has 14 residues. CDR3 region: CASSPYRENSPLHF. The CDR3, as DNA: TGTGCCAGCTCACCGTACAGGGAAAATTCACCCCTCCACTTT.

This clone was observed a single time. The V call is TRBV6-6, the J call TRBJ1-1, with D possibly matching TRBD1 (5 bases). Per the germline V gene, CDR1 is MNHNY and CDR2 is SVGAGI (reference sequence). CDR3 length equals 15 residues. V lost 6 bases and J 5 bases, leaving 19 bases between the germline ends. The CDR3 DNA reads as TGTGCCAGCAGGCACGATGCCTCAGGGAGGACTGAAGCTTTCTTT. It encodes CASRHDASGRTEAFF.

The CDR3 reads CASSLLSGNTGELFF. The CDR3 coding sequence is TGTGCCAGCAGTTTATTATCAGGGAACACCGGGGAGCTGTTTTTT. V usage is TRBV28 and J usage is TRBJ2-2; D uncertain. V was cut by 1 base and J by 1 base, with 7 bases left in between. Germline loops: CDR1 MDHEN, CDR2 SYDVKM. CDR3 length: 15 residues. The entire variable domain, with the rest obtained from reference TRBV28 and TRBJ2-2, is as follows: DVKVTQSSRYLVKRTGEKVFLECVQDMDHENMFWYRQDPGLGLRLIYFSYDVKMKEKGDIPEGYSVSREKKERFSLILESASTNQTSMYLCASSLLSGNTGELFFGEGSRLTVL.

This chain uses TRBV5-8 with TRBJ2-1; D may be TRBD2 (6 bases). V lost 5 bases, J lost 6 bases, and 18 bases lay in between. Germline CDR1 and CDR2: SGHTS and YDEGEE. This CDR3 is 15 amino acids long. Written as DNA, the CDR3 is TGTGCCAGCAGAGGAGGGACCGAGCTAGGCAATGAGCAGTTCTTC. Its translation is CASRGGTELGNEQFF.

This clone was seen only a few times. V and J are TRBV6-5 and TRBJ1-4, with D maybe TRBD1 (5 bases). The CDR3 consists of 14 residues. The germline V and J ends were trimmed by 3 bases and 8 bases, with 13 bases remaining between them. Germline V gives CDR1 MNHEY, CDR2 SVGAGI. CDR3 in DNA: TGTGCCAGCAGTTATGGGCAGGGTGTGGAAAAACTGTTTTTT. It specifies CASSYGQGVEKLFF.

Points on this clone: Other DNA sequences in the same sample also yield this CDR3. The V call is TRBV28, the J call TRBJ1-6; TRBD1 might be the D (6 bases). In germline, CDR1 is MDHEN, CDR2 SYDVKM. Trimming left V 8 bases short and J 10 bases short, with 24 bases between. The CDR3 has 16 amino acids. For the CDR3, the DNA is TGTGCCAGCCTCATAGGTGGGGGGGCGAAGAACTCACCCCTCCACTTT. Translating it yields CASLIGGGAKNSPLHF. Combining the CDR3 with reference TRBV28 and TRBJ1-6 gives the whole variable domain DVKVTQSSRYLVKRTGEKVFLECVQDMDHENMFWYRQDPGLGLRLIYFSYDVKMKEKGDIPEGYSVSREKKERFSLILESASTNQTSMYLCASLIGGGAKNSPLHFGNGTRLTVT.

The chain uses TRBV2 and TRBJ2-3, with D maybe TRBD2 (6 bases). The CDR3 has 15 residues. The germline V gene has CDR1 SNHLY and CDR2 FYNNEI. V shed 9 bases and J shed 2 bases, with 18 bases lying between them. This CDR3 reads CASAVSAGHTDTQYF. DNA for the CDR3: TGTGCCAGTGCCGTCTCGGCGGGGCACACAGATACGCAGTATTTT.

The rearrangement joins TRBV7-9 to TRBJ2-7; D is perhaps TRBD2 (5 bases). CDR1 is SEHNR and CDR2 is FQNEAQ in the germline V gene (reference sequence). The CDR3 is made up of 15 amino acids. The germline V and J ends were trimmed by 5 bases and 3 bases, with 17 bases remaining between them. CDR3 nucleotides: TGTGCCAGCAGCCCCACCCAGGAGGTTGGCTACGAGCAGTACTTC. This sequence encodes CASSPTQEVGYEQYF.

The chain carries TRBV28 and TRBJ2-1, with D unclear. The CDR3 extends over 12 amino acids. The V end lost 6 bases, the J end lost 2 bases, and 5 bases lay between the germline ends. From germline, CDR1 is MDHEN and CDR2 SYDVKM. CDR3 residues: CASSSAYNEQFF. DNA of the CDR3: TGTGCCAGCAGCTCGGCCTACAATGAGCAGTTCTTC. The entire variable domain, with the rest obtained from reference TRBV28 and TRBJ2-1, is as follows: DVKVTQSSRYLVKRTGEKVFLECVQDMDHENMFWYRQDPGLGLRLIYFSYDVKMKEKGDIPEGYSVSREKKERFSLILESASTNQTSMYLCASSSAYNEQFFGPGTRLTVL.